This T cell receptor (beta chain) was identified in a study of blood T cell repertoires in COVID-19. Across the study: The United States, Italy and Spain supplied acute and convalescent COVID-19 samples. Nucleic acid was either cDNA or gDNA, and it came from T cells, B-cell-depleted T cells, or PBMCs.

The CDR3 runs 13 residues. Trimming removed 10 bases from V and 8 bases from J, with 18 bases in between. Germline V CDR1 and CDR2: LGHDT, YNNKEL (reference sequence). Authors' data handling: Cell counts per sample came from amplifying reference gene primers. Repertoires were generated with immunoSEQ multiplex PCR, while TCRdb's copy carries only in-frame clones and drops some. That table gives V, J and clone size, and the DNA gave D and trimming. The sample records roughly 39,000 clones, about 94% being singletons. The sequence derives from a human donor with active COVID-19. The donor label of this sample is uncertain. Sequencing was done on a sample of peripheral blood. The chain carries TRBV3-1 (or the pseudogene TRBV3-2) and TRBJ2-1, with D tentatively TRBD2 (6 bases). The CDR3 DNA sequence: TGTGCCACCAATAGCGGTCCGGACCATGAGCAGTTCTTC. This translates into CATNSGPDHEQFF.